Listed below are T cell receptor beta chains from one sample, sequenced in a study of untreated major depressive disorder. Here immunoSEQ multiplex PCR was the method, and the copy in TCRdb shows in-frame clones only, minus some. The data show more than 20,000 clones, with roughly 91% seen just once and around 0.3% held by the top ten. Material for sequencing was CD4+ T cells from PBMCs. Receptor source: a man aged 25 to 45 in good health. The CDR3 runs from the conserved cysteine through the conserved F or W. D genes are given only for firm matches. Size tells how often a clone was seen (once, few, many) or the class of an expanded clone, and some rows leave it out.

14,TRBJ2-3,NA,TRBV6-1,NA,CASRITTSTDTQYF,TGTGCCAGCAGGATAACAACTAGCACAGATACGCAGTATTTT
14,TRBJ1-2,TRBD1,TRBV27,NA,CASSRTGQSYGYTF,TGTGCCAGCAGTCGGACAGGGCAAAGCTATGGCTACACCTTC
13,TRBJ1-2,NA,TRBV7-9,NA,CASSLAQSYGYTF,TGTGCCAGCAGCTTAGCACAGTCCTATGGCTACACCTTC
14,TRBJ1-2,TRBD1,TRBV5-1,NA,CASSLETGVMGYTF,TGCGCCAGCAGCTTGGAAACAGGGGTGATGGGCTACACCTTC
15,TRBJ1-2,TRBD1,TRBV6-5,NA,CASRGPGQVNYGYTF,TGTGCCAGCAGAGGACCGGGACAGGTTAACTATGGCTACACCTTC
11,TRBJ2-7,NA,TRBV5-1,NA,CASSRQDEQYF,TGCGCCAGCAGTCGCCAGGACGAGCAGTACTTC
17,TRBJ2-1,NA,TRBV9,NA,CASSPRTISIGDNEQFF,TGTGCCAGCAGCCCCCGGACTATTTCGATAGGTGACAATGAGCAGTTCTTC
15,TRBJ1-2,NA,TRBV6-5,NA,CASSLIGPSLGGYTF,TGTGCCAGCAGTCTCATAGGGCCCTCCTTGGGTGGCTACACCTTC
13,TRBJ1-1,NA,TRBV5-1,NA,CASSLGAGAEAFF,TGCGCCAGCAGCTTGGGAGCAGGGGCTGAAGCTTTCTTT
15,TRBJ1-3,NA,TRBV7-2,once,CASSWGSRSGNTIYF,TGTGCCAGCAGCTGGGGGAGCCGCTCTGGAAACACCATATATTTT
14,TRBJ2-2,NA,TRBV4-3,NA,CASSQEGPTGELFF,TGCGCCAGCAGCCAAGAAGGTCCCACCGGGGAGCTGTTTTTT
17,TRBJ2-2,TRBD2,TRBV27,NA,CASSLARGRGPAGELFF,TGTGCCAGCAGTTTAGCTCGCGGGAGGGGGCCAGCCGGGGAGCTGTTTTTT
15,TRBJ2-5,NA,TRBV5-1,NA,CASSATTGFEETQYF,TGCGCCAGCAGCGCGACGACAGGTTTCGAAGAGACCCAGTACTTC